Listed below are T cell receptor beta chains from one sample, sequenced in a study of regulatory T cells in long-lasting Graves disease. TCRdb passed the multiplex PCR reads through MiXCR, listing each CDR3 protein once. The top ten hold about 8.3% of the sample, which has 550,000 or so distinct CDR3 sequences, more than 10% seen once. These same data were also listed under a study on T cells in Graves' hyperthyroidism and ophthalmopathy.

Sequenced material: peripheral blood mononuclear cells (PBMCs), taken at new diagnosis, from a patient treated with antithyroid drugs. The receptors come from a woman aged 25-40 years with Graves disease. Both conserved end residues are part of each CDR3. The order of the fields is J gene, D gene, clone size, V gene, CDR3 DNA, CDR3 protein. A D gene is named only where the DNA matches it firmly. Clone size, where shown, is once, few, many, or a class for clones that have expanded.

J gene: TRBJ2-7; D gene: NA; clone size: once; V gene: TRBV20-1; CDR3 DNA: TGCAGTGCTAGATCGCCGTTCGGGGGAGAGGGAACCTACGAGCAGTACTTC; CDR3 protein: CSARSPFGGEGTYEQYF
J gene: TRBJ1-1; D gene: TRBD1; clone size: NA; V gene: TRBV4-1; CDR3 DNA: TGCGCCAGCAGCCAACCGGGACAGAAGAACACTGAAGCTTTCTTT; CDR3 protein: CASSQPGQKNTEAFF
J gene: TRBJ1-4; D gene: NA; clone size: few; V gene: TRBV28; CDR3 DNA: TGTGCCAGCAGTTCCAACCCTCCAACTAATGAAAAACTGTTTTTT; CDR3 protein: CASSSNPPTNEKLFF
J gene: TRBJ2-1; D gene: TRBD2; clone size: NA; V gene: TRBV9; CDR3 DNA: TGTGCCAGCAGCGCAAACCTAGCGGGAGGCTACAATGAGCAGTTCTTC; CDR3 protein: CASSANLAGGYNEQFF
J gene: TRBJ2-1; D gene: NA; clone size: few; V gene: TRBV19; CDR3 DNA: TGTGCCAGTAGTATCCAGGGGGGTAGGCAGTTCTTC; CDR3 protein: CASSIQGGRQFF
J gene: TRBJ2-7; D gene: TRBD2; clone size: many; V gene: TRBV28; CDR3 DNA: TGTGCCAGCAGTTTTGTTAAGACTAGCGGCGCCTACGAGCAGTACTTC; CDR3 protein: CASSFVKTSGAYEQYF
J gene: TRBJ2-1; D gene: TRBD2; clone size: NA; V gene: TRBV14; CDR3 DNA: TGTGCCAGCAGCCAGGGTAGCGGGAGGGCAGGAGAGCAGTTCTTC; CDR3 protein: CASSQGSGRAGEQFF
J gene: TRBJ2-3; D gene: NA; clone size: many; V gene: TRBV5-6; CDR3 DNA: TGTGCCAGCAGCATCAGTAGCACAGATACGCAGTATTTT; CDR3 protein: CASSISSTDTQYF
J gene: TRBJ2-7; D gene: TRBD2; clone size: many; V gene: TRBV7-2; CDR3 DNA: TGTGCCAGCAGCTTAGTTGCGTTAGCGGGAGCTGGCGAGCAGTACTTC; CDR3 protein: CASSLVALAGAGEQYF
J gene: TRBJ2-7; D gene: NA; clone size: many; V gene: TRBV7-2; CDR3 DNA: TGTGCCAGCAGCCAACAGACAACAGGCCCGGCATTTAGACAGTACTTC; CDR3 protein: CASSQQTTGPAFRQYF
J gene: TRBJ1-1; D gene: NA; clone size: many; V gene: TRBV7-9; CDR3 DNA: TGTGCCAGCAGCGAGGAGGGCGAAGCTTTCTTT; CDR3 protein: CASSEEGEAFF
J gene: TRBJ2-1; D gene: TRBD1; clone size: few; V gene: TRBV7-2; CDR3 DNA: TGTGCCAGCAGCCGACCCCCCGGACAGGGACGTTTCAATGAGCAGTTCTTC; CDR3 protein: CASSRPPGQGRFNEQFF
J gene: TRBJ1-2; D gene: NA; clone size: once; V gene: TRBV6-2/TRBV6-3; CDR3 DNA: TGTGCCAGCAGTTCATGGAGGGGGAACCCAGATGGCTACACCTTC; CDR3 protein: CASSSWRGNPDGYTF
J gene: TRBJ1-2; D gene: TRBD1; clone size: many; V gene: TRBV2; CDR3 DNA: TGTGCCAGCAACAGGGGGAACTATGGCTACACCTTC; CDR3 protein: CASNRGNYGYTF
J gene: TRBJ1-1; D gene: NA; clone size: many; V gene: TRBV28; CDR3 DNA: TGTGCCAGCAATCCAGGGTCGAGGACTGAAGCTTTCTTT; CDR3 protein: CASNPGSRTEAFF
J gene: TRBJ1-4; D gene: TRBD1; clone size: few; V gene: TRBV4-3; CDR3 DNA: TGCGCCAGCAGCCAAGCGGGACAGACTAATGAAAAACTGTTTTTT; CDR3 protein: CASSQAGQTNEKLFF
J gene: TRBJ1-6; D gene: NA; clone size: many; V gene: TRBV27; CDR3 DNA: TGTGCCAGCAACAGGGCAGGAAGCAATTCACCCCTCCACTTT; CDR3 protein: CASNRAGSNSPLHF
J gene: TRBJ2-7; D gene: TRBD1; clone size: few; V gene: TRBV19; CDR3 DNA: TGTGCCAGCCAAGGACAGGGGGGGTCCTACGAGCAGTACTTC; CDR3 protein: CASQGQGGSYEQYF
J gene: TRBJ2-3; D gene: TRBD2; clone size: many; V gene: TRBV9; CDR3 DNA: TGTGCCAGCAGCGTGGGGGTAATAGCGGGAGATTACCCAGATACGCAGTATTTT; CDR3 protein: CASSVGVIAGDYPDTQYF
J gene: TRBJ1-3; D gene: NA; clone size: NA; V gene: TRBV7-9; CDR3 DNA: TGTGCCAGCAGCCCAAGTGGAGGGACTGGAAACACCATATATTTT; CDR3 protein: CASSPSGGTGNTIYF
J gene: TRBJ2-1; D gene: NA; clone size: few; V gene: TRBV9; CDR3 DNA: TGTGCCAGCAGCGTGGGGGGAAGCATCGATGAGCAGTTCTTC; CDR3 protein: CASSVGGSIDEQFF
J gene: TRBJ2-4; D gene: NA; clone size: many; V gene: TRBV28; CDR3 DNA: TGTGCCAGCAGTTGGGGCAGAATAGCCAAAAACATTCAGTACTTC; CDR3 protein: CASSWGRIAKNIQYF
J gene: TRBJ2-2; D gene: NA; clone size: few; V gene: TRBV3-1; CDR3 DNA: TGTGCCAGCAGGTCTGGGTTATGGAACACCGGGGAGCTGTTTTTT; CDR3 protein: CASRSGLWNTGELFF
J gene: TRBJ2-7; D gene: NA; clone size: many; V gene: TRBV2; CDR3 DNA: TGTGCCAGCAGTGAACGGGACTCAAACTCCTACGAGCAGTACTTC; CDR3 protein: CASSERDSNSYEQYF
J gene: TRBJ2-1; D gene: TRBD1; clone size: NA; V gene: TRBV18; CDR3 DNA: TGTGCCAGCTCACGACAAAAGGGACAGAACATCAATGAGCAGTTCTTC; CDR3 protein: CASSRQKGQNINEQFF
J gene: TRBJ2-3; D gene: NA; clone size: many; V gene: TRBV27; CDR3 DNA: TGTGCCAGCAGTCCAGAAGGGGCAGATACGCAGTATTTT; CDR3 protein: CASSPEGADTQYF
J gene: TRBJ2-7; D gene: NA; clone size: NA; V gene: TRBV9; CDR3 DNA: TGTGCCAGCAGCGCCGGGACCGACATCTCCTACGAGCAGTACTTC; CDR3 protein: CASSAGTDISYEQYF
J gene: TRBJ2-3; D gene: NA; clone size: NA; V gene: TRBV4-2; CDR3 DNA: TGTGCCAGCAGCCAAGGTGTAGGTGTGTCGGATACGCAGTATTTT; CDR3 protein: CASSQGVGVSDTQYF
J gene: TRBJ2-6; D gene: NA; clone size: many; V gene: TRBV28; CDR3 DNA: TGTGCCAGCAAAACACTCTCTGGGGCCAACGTCCTGACTTTC; CDR3 protein: CASKTLSGANVLTF
J gene: TRBJ2-7; D gene: NA; clone size: NA; V gene: TRBV3-1; CDR3 DNA: TGTGCCAGCAGCCAAGCAGGGGGTCGGGGGAACGAGCAGTACTTC; CDR3 protein: CASSQAGGRGNEQYF
J gene: TRBJ1-1; D gene: TRBD1; clone size: few; V gene: TRBV5-1; CDR3 DNA: TGCGCCAGCAGCTTACGACAGGGTACGGGTGCTGAAGCTTTCTTT; CDR3 protein: CASSLRQGTGAEAFF
J gene: TRBJ1-2; D gene: TRBD1; clone size: many; V gene: TRBV30; CDR3 DNA: TGTGCCTGGAGTGTACAGGGGGAAGACTATGGCTACACCTTC; CDR3 protein: CAWSVQGEDYGYTF
J gene: TRBJ1-3; D gene: TRBD1; clone size: NA; V gene: TRBV12-3/TRBV12-4; CDR3 DNA: TGTGCCAGCAGTTTAACAGGGGCCAACTCTGGAAACACCATATATTTT; CDR3 protein: CASSLTGANSGNTIYF
J gene: TRBJ1-6; D gene: TRBD1; clone size: NA; V gene: TRBV5-4; CDR3 DNA: TGTGCCAGCAGCTCGGGACAGATTAATTCACCCCCCCACTTT; CDR3 protein: CASSSGQINSPPHF